This T cell receptor beta chain stems from a study of radiotherapy plus CTLA-4 blockade in lung cancer. Using immunoSEQ multiplex PCR, the repertoire was profiled, and TCRdb retains in-frame clones only, with some absent. The top ten hold 20% to 25% of the sample, which has approximately 38,000 clones, 86% seen once. This clonotype was obtained from a human donor with non-small cell lung cancer whose response to radiotherapy plus ipilimumab could not be evaluated. The specimen was peripheral blood, collected from a patient treated with radiotherapy plus ipilimumab.

CDR3 sequence (DNA): TGCGCCAGCAGCTGGGTCGGACTAGCGGGGACCATGAACACCGGGGAGCTGTTTTTT. Protein sequence: CASSWVGLAGTMNTGELFF. V and J are TRBV5-1 and TRBJ2-2; 12 bases match TRBD2. The trim removed 3 bases at V and 1 base at J, leaving 10 bases unmatched. CDR3 length: 19 amino acids. CDR1 is SGHRS and CDR2 is YFSETQ in the germline V gene.